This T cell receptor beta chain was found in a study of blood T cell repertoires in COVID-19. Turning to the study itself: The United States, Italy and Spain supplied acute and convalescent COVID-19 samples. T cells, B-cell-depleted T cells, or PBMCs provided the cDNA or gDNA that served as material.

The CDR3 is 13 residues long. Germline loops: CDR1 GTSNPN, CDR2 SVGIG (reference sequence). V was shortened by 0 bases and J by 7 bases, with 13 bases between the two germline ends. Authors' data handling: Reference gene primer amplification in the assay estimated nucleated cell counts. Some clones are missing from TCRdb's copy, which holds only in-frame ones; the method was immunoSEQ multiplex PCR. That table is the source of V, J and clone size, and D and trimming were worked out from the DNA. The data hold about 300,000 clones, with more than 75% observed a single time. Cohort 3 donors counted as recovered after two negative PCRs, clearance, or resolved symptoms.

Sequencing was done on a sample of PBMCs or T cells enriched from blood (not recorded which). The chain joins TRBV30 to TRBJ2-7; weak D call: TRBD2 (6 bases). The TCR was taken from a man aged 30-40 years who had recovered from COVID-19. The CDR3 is CAWSVLTAGEQYF. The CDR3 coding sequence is TGTGCCTGGAGTGTACTGACCGCGGGGGAGCAGTACTTC.